These 21 T cell receptor beta chains came from one sample sequenced in a study of T cells in Graves' hyperthyroidism and ophthalmopathy. Amplified TCR beta CDR3 regions came from RNA transcripts. HTBI primers were the set used in a first-round RT-PCR of the TCR CDR3. TCRdb recomputed calls from the multiplex PCR reads with MiXCR, one row per CDR3 protein. The sample consists of approximately 510,000 distinct CDR3 sequences, roughly 45% of them appearing once. The sequenced sample consisted of peripheral blood or thyroid tissue (not recorded which). The receptors here all came from an adult woman with Graves' disease, either hyperthyroidism or ophthalmopathy (not recorded which).

For this clonotype: The conserved phenylalanine or tryptophan normally closing the CDR3 is absent here, so this likely arose from a read error. The limits of the CDR3 on the DNA are not certain, so only TCRdb's listed CDR3 is given. J is TRBJ2-7 and V is TRBV7-9; the table's D call of TRBD1 was not tested on the DNA. The CDR3 is 11 residues long, ends included. Germline V lookup: CDR1 SEHNR, CDR2 FQNEAQ (reference sequence). The CDR3 loop reads CASSLRQARLS.

This clonotype was recorded many times. The J gene is TRBJ1-2, the V gene TRBV12-3 or TRBV12-4, with TRBD1 matching over 7 bases. The junction had 8 bases not matched to a gene; V was cut back by 6 bases and J by 7 bases. CDR3 length: 13 residues. The CDR3 is CASRKTGDGGYTF. CDR3 sequence (DNA): TGTGCCAGCAGGAAAACAGGGGACGGTGGCTACACCTTC.

The chain links TRBV7-9 to TRBJ2-7; 11 nucleotides agree with TRBD2. The DNA end favors TRBJ2-4, so the J call may be wrong. Germline CDR1 SEHNR, CDR2 FQNEAQ (reference sequence). CDR3 size: 18 residues. CDR3 bases: TGTGCCAGCAGCCCCGGGACTAGCGGAATCCTGGGCAAAAACATTCAGTACTTC. This translates into CASSPGTSGILGKNIQYF.

The V gene is TRBV10-3, the J gene TRBJ2-2, with D possibly matching TRBD1 (6 bases). The germline CDR1 and CDR2 sequences are ENHRY and SYGVKD. Trimming took 8 bases from V and 11 from J, leaving 21 bases between them. This CDR3 spans 14 amino acids. CDR3: CAIRESGVPGELFF. For the CDR3, the DNA is TGTGCCATCCGCGAATCAGGGGTGCCGGGCGAGCTGTTTTTT.

This chain joins TRBV28 and TRBJ2-5; D possibly corresponds to TRBD1 (5 bases). This CDR3 contains 15 residues. CDR1 MDHEN and CDR2 SYDVKM come from the germline V gene. Trimming removed 5 bases from V and 1 base from J, with 14 bases in between. The chain's CDR3 is CASSPSLDSQETQYF. Written as DNA, the CDR3 is TGTGCCAGCAGTCCCTCTCTTGACAGCCAAGAGACCCAGTACTTC.

This clonotype appeared many times. The chain employs TRBV20-1 and TRBJ1-5, with D tentatively TRBD1 (5 bases). In germline, CDR1 is DFQATT, CDR2 SNEGSKA (reference sequence). The CDR3 extends over 13 amino acids. Deletions cut 1 base from V and 6 bases from J, with 10 bases between. CDR3 coding DNA: TGCAGTGCTAGAGCCGGGGGAGGTCAGCCCCAGCATTTT. Encoded protein: CSARAGGGQPQHF.

This clonotype was detected only a few times. V usage is TRBV18 and J usage is TRBJ1-6; D is unresolved. The germline gives CDR1 KGHSH, CDR2 LQKENI. The CDR3 extends over 17 amino acids. Trimming took 3 bases from V and 3 from J, leaving 15 bases between them. CDR3 DNA: TGTGCCAGCTCACCCGCGGTCAGTACCGTCTATAATTCACCCCTCCACTTT. It codes for CASSPAVSTVYNSPLHF.

Points on this clonotype: A much larger clone sits a single nucleotide away, making a read error possible. The chain uses TRBV11-2 and TRBJ2-5; perhaps TRBD2 as D (6 bases). The V end was cut by 5 bases, the J end by 8 bases, with 24 bases between. This CDR3 region has 16 residues. Germline CDR1 and CDR2: SGHAT and FQNNGV. The CDR3 loop reads CASSQAGTSWSGTQYF. In nucleotides, the CDR3 is TGTGCCAGCAGCCAAGCCGGAACTAGCTGGAGTGGAACCCAGTACTTC.

This clonotype has a count of ten or more. The genes are TRBV20-1 and TRBJ2-7; no definite D call. The CDR3 consists of 14 residues. V gave up 0 bases and J gave up 5 bases, with 14 bases separating them. Germline loops: CDR1 DFQATT, CDR2 SNEGSKA (reference sequence). CDR3 in DNA: TGCAGTGCTAGAGATCCGCGACAATCGAACGAGCAGTACTTC. It specifies CSARDPRQSNEQYF.

The chain recombines TRBV7-9 with TRBJ2-5; weak D call: TRBD1 (6 bases). The CDR3 covers 13 residues. Germline CDR1 is SEHNR and CDR2 is FQNEAQ (reference sequence). CDR3 sequence (DNA): TGTGTGACAGGTGATGACCCCGGAGAGACCCAGTACTTC. It yields the protein CVTGDDPGETQYF.

This clonotype was counted at least ten times. The chain employs TRBV20-1 and TRBJ2-7, with D possibly matching TRBD2 (5 bases). CDR3 length: 15 residues. The germline CDR1 and CDR2 sequences are DFQATT and SNEGSKA (reference sequence). The V end was cut by 3 bases, the J end by 3 bases, with 18 bases between. CDR3 amino acids: CSASGLAVSVYEQYF. Written as DNA, the CDR3 is TGCAGTGCTAGTGGGTTAGCCGTTAGCGTCTACGAGCAGTACTTC.

About this clonotype: A much larger clone lies a single base off, so this may be a read error. This chain joins TRBV10-3 and TRBJ1-1; maybe TRBD1 (6 bases). The germline V gene encodes CDR1 ENHRY and CDR2 SYGVKD. The CDR3 extends over 15 amino acids. Trimming took 5 bases from V and 1 from J, leaving 14 bases between them. CDR3 nucleotide sequence: TGTGCCATCAGTCAGCAGAGGGACACGAACACTGAAGCTTTCTTT. Its protein product is CAISQQRDTNTEAFF.

This clonotype was detected ten times or more. J is TRBJ1-3 and V is TRBV4-2; D is uncertain. Germline loops: CDR1 LGHNA, CDR2 YNFKEQ. V lost 4 bases and J 0 bases, leaving 13 bases between the germline ends. This CDR3 is 16 amino acids long. CDR3 DNA sequence: TGTGCCAGCAGCCCTTCTATGCTGTTCTCTGGAAACACCATATATTTT. Translation: CASSPSMLFSGNTIYF.

This clonotype was detected many times. The chain uses TRBV5-1 and TRBJ2-5, with D perhaps TRBD1 (5 bases). The length of the CDR3 is 14 residues. The germline gives CDR1 SGHRS, CDR2 YFSETQ. V lost 1 base and J lost 1, with 8 bases in between. The DNA for the CDR3 is TGCGCCAGCAGCTTGTTGGACACCCAAGAGACCCAGTACTTC. As protein: CASSLLDTQETQYF.

The genes are TRBV2 and TRBJ2-7; 10 bases map to TRBD2. Trimming at V came to 6 bases and at J to 4 bases, leaving 3 bases not matched to a gene. Germline values: CDR1 SNHLY, CDR2 FYNNEI. This CDR3 spans 13 amino acids. CDR3 amino acids: CASRRTSGYEQYF. The CDR3 bases are TGTGCCAGCAGACGGACTAGCGGATACGAGCAGTACTTC.

The sample holds one count of this clonotype. J is TRBJ2-3 and V is TRBV10-3; 7 bases fit TRBD2. V was pared by 2 bases and J by 5 bases, with 7 bases of the junction left unmatched. The CDR3 runs to 15 residues. CDR1 and CDR2 from the germline V gene are ENHRY and SYGVKD. The DNA of the CDR3 is TGTGCCATCAGTGAGGAAAGCGGGACTCGAGATACGCAGTATTTT. Translated: CAISEESGTRDTQYF.

This clonotype has at least ten counts. CDR3 amino acids: CATSWRGYPNEKLFF. CDR3 nucleotide sequence: TGTGCCACCAGCTGGCGGGGGTACCCTAATGAAAAACTGTTTTTT. The V call is TRBV15, the J call TRBJ1-4; tentative D call: TRBD1 (5 bases). The ends were cut back, 5 bases at V and 3 bases at J, with 13 bases in the middle. The CDR3 runs 15 residues. Germline V CDR1 and CDR2: LNHNV, YYDKDF (reference sequence).

A single count supports this clonotype. This sequence joins TRBV20-1 and TRBJ2-5; D possibly uses TRBD1 or TRBD2 (5 bases each). Germline CDR1 reads DFQATT; CDR2 reads SNEGSKA (reference sequence). This CDR3 region has 13 residues. Deletions cut 4 bases from V and 4 bases from J, with 13 bases between. The CDR3 loop is CSAMRGIGETQYF. Written as DNA, the CDR3 is TGCAGTGCTATGAGGGGAATAGGAGAGACCCAGTACTTC.

This chain connects TRBV9 to TRBJ1-1; 7 positions match TRBD1. The CDR3 contains 15 residues. With V trimmed by 3 bases and J by 7 bases, 12 bases remained unmatched. Germline V CDR1 and CDR2: SGDLS, YYNGEE. The CDR3 protein is CASSAAGGGAVEAFF. In nucleotides, the CDR3 is TGTGCCAGCAGCGCCGCAGGGGGGGGCGCGGTTGAAGCTTTCTTT.

Here the CDR3 DNA reads TGCAGTGCTAGCCGCAGGGTAGGGGACACTGAAGCTTTCTTT. The encoded protein is CSASRRVGDTEAFF. The chain combines TRBV20-1 with TRBJ1-1; the D gene is possibly TRBD1 (5 bases). Germline CDR1 DFQATT, CDR2 SNEGSKA (reference sequence). The CDR3 has 14 amino acids. The V and J ends lost 3 bases and 3 bases respectively, with 14 bases between them.

The chain is built from TRBV29-1 and TRBJ1-3; 10 positions agree with TRBD1. Germline loops: CDR1 SQVTM, CDR2 ANQGSEA. The V gene end was trimmed by 7 bases and the J gene end by 8 bases; junction bases not matched to a gene: 8. CDR3 length equals 13 residues. The CDR3 loop reads CSAGQGEADTIYF. In DNA form, the CDR3 reads TGCAGCGCCGGACAGGGGGAGGCGGACACCATATATTTT. Supplemented by reference TRBV29-1 and TRBJ1-3, the full variable domain reads SAVISQKPSRDICQRGTSLTIQCQVDSQVTMMFWYRQQPGQSLTLIATANQGSEATYESGFVIDKFPISRPNLTFSTLTVSNMSPEDSSIYLCSAGQGEADTIYFGEGSWLTVV.